Each of the 27 T cell receptor beta chains below was sequenced from the same sample in a study of neurological immune-mediated disorders. TCRdb re-analysed the 5' RACE reads in MiXCR, keeping a single row per CDR3 protein. The data hold roughly 32,000 distinct CDR3 sequences, with 5.5% to 7% observed a single time. Sample: CD4+ T cells from blood. The source of these receptors is a woman in her 50s in good health.

There are many counts of this clonotype. The rearrangement links TRBV7-2 to TRBJ1-6; 7 bases are a match to TRBD1. J lost 9 bases, V lost 0 bases, and 2 bases had no gene match. This CDR3 contains 14 residues. The germline V gene encodes CDR1 SGHTA and CDR2 FQGNSA. The CDR3: CASSLARDSSPLHF. CDR3 nucleotide sequence: TGTGCCAGCAGCTTAGCCAGGGACAGTTCACCCCTCCACTTT. Filled out from reference TRBV7-2 and TRBJ1-6, the complete variable domain reads GAGVSQSPSNKVTEKGKDVELRCDPISGHTALYWYRQSLGQGLEFLIYFQGNSAPDKSGLPSDRFSAERTGGSVSTLTIQRTQQEDSAVYLCASSLARDSSPLHFGNGTRLTVT.

This clonotype was seen many times. The chain is built from TRBV20-1 and TRBJ2-5, with 8 bases fitting TRBD2. This CDR3 has 13 amino acids. Germline assignment: CDR1 DFQATT and CDR2 SNEGSKA (reference sequence). The V and J ends lost 4 bases and 5 bases, in that order; junction bases with no gene match: 6. DNA of the CDR3: TGCAGTGCTATTTACGGGAGGGTGGAGACCCAGTACTTC. Protein: CSAIYGRVETQYF.

This clonotype was found many times. V and J are TRBV24-1 and TRBJ2-3; 8 bases agree with TRBD2. CDR3 length: 15 amino acids. The V gene's germline CDR1 is KGHDR and CDR2 SFDVKD. The junction had 6 bases not matched to a gene; V was cut back by 3 bases and J by 5 bases. The CDR3 is CATSDPGLGIDTQYF. In DNA form, the CDR3 reads TGTGCCACCAGTGATCCGGGACTAGGAATAGATACGCAGTATTTT.

This rearrangement joins TRBV29-1 to TRBJ1-5, with a possible D match to TRBD1 (5 bases). This CDR3 contains 13 residues. V was shortened by 4 bases and J by 0 bases, with 7 bases between the two germline ends. The germline CDR1 and CDR2 sequences are SQVTM and ANQGSEA. CDR3 in amino acids: CSVVTVSNQPQHF. CDR3 in DNA: TGCAGCGTTGTGACAGTTAGCAATCAGCCCCAGCATTTT.

Many counts were recorded for this clonotype. The V call is TRBV5-5, the J call TRBJ2-2; 8 nucleotides agree with TRBD1. The CDR3 consists of 15 residues. Germline V gene data show CDR1 as SGHKS and CDR2 as YYEKEE (reference sequence). Trimming took 4 bases from V and 4 from J; bases not matched to a gene: 6. DNA for the CDR3: TGTGCCAGCAGCGGCTGGACAGGGCCCACCGGGGAGCTGTTTTTT. As protein: CASSGWTGPTGELFF.

There are many counts of this clonotype. The chain is built from TRBV20-1 and TRBJ1-5; D not certain. The CDR3 contains 13 residues. Trimming removed 5 bases from V and 7 bases from J, with 15 bases in between. CDR1 and CDR2 (germline): DFQATT, SNEGSKA (reference sequence). CDR3 in DNA: TGCAGTGCTTCACAGCCGGGAGGGCAGCCCCAGCATTTT. As protein: CSASQPGGQPQHF.

By sample share, this clonotype is medium-sized. The rearrangement joins TRBV9 to TRBJ2-3; 8 bases map to TRBD1. The CDR3 length is 16 residues. The J segment lost 5 bases and the V segment lost 1 base, leaving 9 bases of the junction unmatched. CDR1 is SGDLS and CDR2 is YYNGEE in the germline V gene. The CDR3 DNA reads TGTGCCAGCAGCGTACGGTGGACAGGGATAGGAGATACGCAGTATTTT. Residues: CASSVRWTGIGDTQYF.

The CDR3 coding sequence is TGTGCCAGCAGTCCCCGGACAGGATTTAACACTGAAGCTTTCTTT. Translated, it gives CASSPRTGFNTEAFF. V gene TRBV27 combines with J gene TRBJ1-1, with 7 bases that match TRBD1. This CDR3 is built from 15 residues. CDR1 is MNHEY, CDR2 SMNVEV, per germline (reference sequence). The V segment lost 5 bases and the J segment 2 bases; nucleotides outside the gene matches: 8.

This clonotype was detected once. A read error is possible here, since a much larger clone lies one base away. The conserved closing phenylalanine or tryptophan is absent in this CDR3, likely reflecting a read error. The chain couples TRBV5-6 to TRBJ1-6; D call uncertain. Germline-derived CDR1 and CDR2 are SGHDT and YYEEEE. The V gene lost 5 bases and the J gene lost 14 bases, with 11 bases spanning the gap. The CDR3 sequence is 11 residues long. In DNA, the CDR3 is TGTGCCAGCAGTAAACTGACCACCCTCCACGTT. Residues: CASSKLTTLHV.

This clonotype was counted many times. The rearrangement uses TRBV7-9 and TRBJ2-5; 8 bases map to TRBD2. The CDR3 sequence is 14 residues long. CDR1 and CDR2 from the germline V gene are SEHNR and FQNEAQ (reference sequence). V lost 1 base to trimming and J lost 8 bases; unmatched junction nucleotides: 6. The CDR3 spells CASSLDREGPTQYF. The CDR3 DNA follows: TGTGCCAGCAGCTTAGACCGGGAGGGCCCTACCCAGTACTTC.

This clonotype was detected many times. This sequence joins TRBV7-8 and TRBJ1-5, with 8 bases aligning to TRBD1. Germline lookup yields CDR1 SGHVS and CDR2 FQNEAQ. The CDR3 is 17 amino acids. The ends lost 5 bases at V and 1 base at J; junction bases unmatched: 10. This chain's CDR3 is CASSITGGFGSNQPQHF. In nucleotides, the CDR3 is TGTGCCAGCAGCATAACAGGGGGTTTCGGGAGCAATCAGCCCCAGCATTTT.

This clonotype was seen at least ten times. V gene TRBV27 combines with J gene TRBJ2-4; TRBD2 agrees at 16 bases. With 7 bases clipped from V and 0 bases from J, the junction kept 9 bases outside the gene matches. The CDR3 is made up of 19 amino acids. Germline CDR1 is MNHEY and CDR2 is SMNVEV (reference sequence). The chain's CDR3 is CASTFRGTSGGVAKNIQYF. The DNA for the CDR3 is TGTGCCAGCACTTTCAGGGGGACTAGCGGGGGGGTAGCCAAAAACATTCAGTACTTC.

This clonotype was picked up many times. The chain is built from TRBV14 and TRBJ2-3; D is uncertain. Germline V gene data show CDR1 as SGHDN and CDR2 as FVKESK. Trimming pared 4 bases from V and 2 bases from J, leaving 7 bases between. The CDR3 extends over 13 amino acids. The DNA of the CDR3 is TGTGCCAGCAGCCTCCGCTACACAGATACGCAGTATTTT. The encoded protein is CASSLRYTDTQYF.

At least ten counts were recorded for this clonotype. The chain has TRBV5-8 and TRBJ2-3, with 9 bases matching TRBD1. CDR1 and CDR2 (germline): SGHTS, YDEGEE. V trimming: 4 bases; J trimming: 6 bases; junction bases outside the gene matches: 9. This CDR3 has 15 residues. The CDR3 reads CASSLGQGELDTQYF. As DNA, the CDR3 is TGTGCCAGCAGCCTGGGACAGGGAGAGTTGGATACGCAGTATTTT.

This clonotype turned up a few times. The chain joins TRBV5-1 to TRBJ2-5; D uncertain. V was trimmed by 1 base and J by 0 bases, leaving 1 base between them. The germline V gene encodes CDR1 SGHRS and CDR2 YFSETQ. The CDR3 totals 12 residues. The chain's CDR3 is CASSLHQETQYF. CDR3 bases: TGCGCCAGCAGCTTGCACCAAGAGACCCAGTACTTC.

In this sample, this clonotype turned up many times. The genes are TRBV12-3 or TRBV12-4 and TRBJ2-3, with D perhaps TRBD2 (6 bases). V was pared by 6 bases and J by 4 bases, with 14 bases between. This CDR3 region has 14 residues. CDR3 region: CASRVLARADTQYF. For the CDR3, the DNA is TGTGCCAGCAGGGTACTAGCTCGGGCAGATACGCAGTATTTT.

This clonotype was seen at least ten times. V and J are TRBV27 and TRBJ1-2; tentatively, D is TRBD1 (6 bases). The CDR3 covers 15 residues. V was shortened by 6 bases and J by 4 bases, with 18 bases between the two germline ends. Germline lookup yields CDR1 MNHEY and CDR2 SMNVEV (reference sequence). CDR3 in amino acids: CASRTTGARGYGYTF. The CDR3 DNA sequence: TGTGCCAGCAGGACCACGGGGGCAAGGGGCTATGGCTACACCTTC.

This clonotype appeared many times. V gene TRBV5-1 combines with J gene TRBJ2-1, with 10 bases aligning to TRBD1. From germline, CDR1 is SGHRS and CDR2 YFSETQ. The CDR3 totals 17 residues. Losses at the gene ends were 0 bases for V and 4 bases for J; bases not matched to a gene: 7. In DNA form, the CDR3 reads TGCGCCAGCAGCTTGGACGGGGACAGGGGAAGGTACAATGAGCAGTTCTTC. Its translation is CASSLDGDRGRYNEQFF.

This clonotype came up many times. The chain uses TRBV6-2 or TRBV6-3 and TRBJ2-4, with 12 bases fitting TRBD2. The CDR3 runs 15 residues. Per the germline V gene, CDR1 is MNHEY and CDR2 is SVGEGT. The V segment lost 1 base and the J segment 7 bases; nucleotides outside the gene matches: 2. The CDR3 loop reads CASSYYGTSGNIQYF. Written as DNA, the CDR3 is TGTGCCAGCAGTTACTATGGGACTAGCGGGAACATTCAGTACTTC.

This clonotype was counted ten times or more. The chain carries TRBV14 and TRBJ2-3; D possibly uses TRBD1 or TRBD2 (6 bases each). This CDR3 has 16 amino acids. Germline V gene sequence: CDR1 SGHDN, CDR2 FVKESK. Trimming left V 2 bases short and J 1 base short, with 13 bases between. The CDR3 coding sequence is TGTGCCAGCAGCCAAATGAGGGGGGCAGGCACAGATACGCAGTATTTT. The encoded protein is CASSQMRGAGTDTQYF.

This clonotype appeared many times. This chain uses TRBV20-1 with TRBJ2-1; weak D call: TRBD1 (6 bases). V shed 2 bases and J shed 12 bases, with 8 bases lying between them. Germline values: CDR1 DFQATT, CDR2 SNEGSKA (reference sequence). The CDR3 covers 10 residues. This chain's CDR3 is CSARTDRQFF. The CDR3 coding sequence is TGCAGTGCTAGAACGGACAGGCAGTTCTTC.

In this sample, this clonotype turned up many times. CDR3: CASSHGQLDQPQHF. CDR3 in DNA: TGTGCCAGCAGCCATGGACAGCTCGATCAGCCCCAGCATTTT. The chain has TRBV28 and TRBJ1-5; a weak D match, TRBD1 (6 bases). The germline CDR1 and CDR2 sequences are MDHEN and SYDVKM. The CDR3 runs to 14 residues. Trimming removed 6 bases at V and 5 bases at J, with 14 bases between.

The rearrangement joins TRBV6-6 to TRBJ2-2; D gene ambiguous. Deletions cut 2 bases from V and 10 bases from J, with 14 bases between. The CDR3 consists of 14 residues. CDR1 and CDR2 (germline): MNHNY, SVGAGI (reference sequence). The CDR3 sequence: CASSYNENTLELFF. CDR3 DNA sequence: TGTGCCAGCAGTTACAACGAGAACACCTTGGAGCTGTTTTTT.

This clonotype is medium-sized in the sample. The rearrangement links TRBV12-3 or TRBV12-4 to TRBJ1-2, with no clear D. The CDR3 extends over 13 amino acids. The V gene lost 5 bases and the J gene lost 1 base, with 8 bases spanning the gap. This chain's CDR3 is CASSPESNYGYTF. In DNA form, the CDR3 reads TGTGCCAGCAGTCCCGAGAGTAACTATGGCTACACCTTC.

This clonotype was found many times. The V call is TRBV9, the J call TRBJ1-3; no definite D call. V lost 3 bases to trimming and J lost 0 bases, with 13 bases between them. Germline V gives CDR1 SGDLS, CDR2 YYNGEE. CDR3 length: 16 residues. The CDR3 region is CASSARTSISGNTIYF. The DNA of the CDR3 is TGTGCCAGCAGCGCCCGTACATCGATCTCTGGAAACACCATATATTTT.

The rearrangement joins TRBV12-3 or TRBV12-4 to TRBJ2-3, with D unresolved. The CDR3 spans 14 residues. With 3 bases removed from V and 0 bases from J, the gap between germline ends came to 7 bases. Here the CDR3 DNA reads TGTGCCAGCAGTTTTGCGACTAGCACAGATACGCAGTATTTT. Translation gives CASSFATSTDTQYF.

This clonotype has ten or more counts. CDR3 nucleotides: TGTGCCAGCAGCTTCCAAGCAACTAATGAAAAACTGTTTTTT. Protein sequence: CASSFQATNEKLFF. This chain connects TRBV7-6 to TRBJ1-4; D remains ambiguous. This CDR3 region has 14 residues. Per germline, CDR1 SGHVS and CDR2 FNYEAQ. The V end was cut by 3 bases, the J end by 0 bases, with 5 bases between.